The T cell receptor beta chain under discussion was sequenced for a study of shared clonotypes between healthy human individuals. Overall study: Plates per donor: three CD4 naive, three CD4 memory, two CD8 naive, one CD8 memory.

This clone was recorded once. Antigen unknown. Naive CD8 cells comprised CD45RO-negative, CCR7-positively selected cells, excluding terminally differentiated effector memory CD45RA+ cells. V shed 5 bases, J shed 2 bases, and the junction held 7 bases outside the gene matches. From germline, CDR1 is LNHDA and CDR2 SQIVND (reference sequence). The CDR3 is 15 amino acids. Study results and limitations: Non-shared clonotypes had lower generation probabilities than those shared by all four donors. Measured sharing among donors was expected to vary with sequencing depth.

The table came from immunoSEQ multiplex PCR; TCRdb's copy has only in-frame clones and leaves some out. The profile shows about 800,000 clones, 96% of them singletons. The sequenced material came from naive CD8+ T cells sorted from blood. The chain links TRBV19 to TRBJ2-7, with 9 bases aligning to TRBD1. The source of this sequence is a man aged 25-40 years in good health. In nucleotides, the CDR3 is TGTGCCAGTAGTTCCCGGGACAGGGCACCCTACGAGCAGTACTTC. It yields the protein CASSSRDRAPYEQYF.